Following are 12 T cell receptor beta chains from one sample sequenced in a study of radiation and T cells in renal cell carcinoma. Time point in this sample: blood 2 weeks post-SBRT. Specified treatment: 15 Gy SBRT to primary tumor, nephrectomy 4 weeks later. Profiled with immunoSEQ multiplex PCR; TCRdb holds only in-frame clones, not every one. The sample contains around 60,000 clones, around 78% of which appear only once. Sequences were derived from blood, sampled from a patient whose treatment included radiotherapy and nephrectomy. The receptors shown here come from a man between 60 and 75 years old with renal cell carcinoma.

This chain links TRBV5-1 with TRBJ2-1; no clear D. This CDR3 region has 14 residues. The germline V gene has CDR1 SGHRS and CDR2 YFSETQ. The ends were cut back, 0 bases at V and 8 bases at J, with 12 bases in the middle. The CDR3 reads CASSLEPTEDEQFF. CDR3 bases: TGCGCCAGCAGCTTGGAACCGACCGAGGATGAGCAGTTCTTC.

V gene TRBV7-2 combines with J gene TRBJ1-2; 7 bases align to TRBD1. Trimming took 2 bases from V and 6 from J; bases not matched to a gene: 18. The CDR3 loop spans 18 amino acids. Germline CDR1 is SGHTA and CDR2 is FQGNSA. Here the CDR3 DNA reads TGTGCCAGCAGCTTAAAGTTGTTTACCAGAGGGGGCTTGAATGGCTACACCTTC. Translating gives CASSLKLFTRGGLNGYTF.

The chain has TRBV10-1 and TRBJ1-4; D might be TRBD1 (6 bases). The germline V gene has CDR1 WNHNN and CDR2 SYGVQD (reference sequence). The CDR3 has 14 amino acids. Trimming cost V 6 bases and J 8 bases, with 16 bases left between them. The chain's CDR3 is CASSDGTSGEKLFF. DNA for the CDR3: TGCGCCAGCAGCGACGGGACATCCGGAGAAAAACTGTTTTTT.

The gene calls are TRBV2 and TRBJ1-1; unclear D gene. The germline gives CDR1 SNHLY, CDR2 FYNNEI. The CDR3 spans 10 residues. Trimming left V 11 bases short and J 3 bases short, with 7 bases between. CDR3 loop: CAFDDTEAFF. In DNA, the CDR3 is TGTGCCTTCGATGACACTGAAGCTTTCTTT.

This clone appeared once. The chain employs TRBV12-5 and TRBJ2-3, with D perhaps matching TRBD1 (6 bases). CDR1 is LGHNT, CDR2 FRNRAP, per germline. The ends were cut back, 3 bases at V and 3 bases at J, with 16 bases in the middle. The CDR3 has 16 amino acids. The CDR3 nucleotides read TGTGCTAGTGGTTTTGAAAAAGGCCAGGGGACAGATACGCAGTATTTT. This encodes CASGFEKGQGTDTQYF.

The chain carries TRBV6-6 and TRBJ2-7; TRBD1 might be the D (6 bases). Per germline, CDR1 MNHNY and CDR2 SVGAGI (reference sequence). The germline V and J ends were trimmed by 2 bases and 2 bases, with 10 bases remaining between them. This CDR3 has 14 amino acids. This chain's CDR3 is CASSYRPGAYEQYF. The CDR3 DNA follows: TGTGCCAGCAGTTACCGCCCAGGGGCCTACGAGCAGTACTTC.

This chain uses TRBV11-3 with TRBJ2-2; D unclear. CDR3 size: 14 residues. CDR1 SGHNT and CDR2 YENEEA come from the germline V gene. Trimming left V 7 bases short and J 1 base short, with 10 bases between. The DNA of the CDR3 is TGTGCCAGCACCATGGCAGGGAACACCGGGGAGCTGTTTTTT. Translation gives CASTMAGNTGELFF.

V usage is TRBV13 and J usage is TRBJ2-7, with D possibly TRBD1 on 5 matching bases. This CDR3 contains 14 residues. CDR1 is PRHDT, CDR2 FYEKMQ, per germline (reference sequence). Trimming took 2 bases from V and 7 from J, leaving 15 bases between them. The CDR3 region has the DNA TGTGCCAGCAGCTTAATTCAGGGATTGGGGGAGCAGTACTTC. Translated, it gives CASSLIQGLGEQYF. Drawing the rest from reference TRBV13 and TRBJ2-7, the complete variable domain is AAGVIQSPRHLIKEKRETATLKCYPIPRHDTVYWYQQGPGQDPQFLISFYEKMQSDKGSIPDRFSAQQFSDYHSELNMSSLELGDSALYFCASSLIQGLGEQYFGPGTRLTVT.

CDR3 loop: CASSLVAGLGSTF. DNA for the CDR3: TGTGCCAGCAGCTTAGTGGCAGGGCTGGGTAGCACCTTC. This rearrangement joins TRBV7-8 to TRBJ1-2; D perhaps matches TRBD1 (5 bases). V lost 1 base and J lost 13, with 16 bases in between. Germline CDR1 reads SGHVS; CDR2 reads FQNEAQ. CDR3 length: 13 residues.

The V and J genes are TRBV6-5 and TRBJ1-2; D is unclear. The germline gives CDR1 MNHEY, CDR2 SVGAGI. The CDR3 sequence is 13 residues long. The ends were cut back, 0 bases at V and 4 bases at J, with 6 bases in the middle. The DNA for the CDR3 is TGTGCCAGCAGTTACTCGAGGGCCTATGGCTACACCTTC. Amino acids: CASSYSRAYGYTF.

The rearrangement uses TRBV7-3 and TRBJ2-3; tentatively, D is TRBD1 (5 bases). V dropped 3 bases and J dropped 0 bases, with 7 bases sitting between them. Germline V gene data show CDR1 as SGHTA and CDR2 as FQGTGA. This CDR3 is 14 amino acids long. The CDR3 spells CASSLGQSTDTQYF. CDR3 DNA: TGTGCCAGCAGCTTGGGGCAGAGCACAGATACGCAGTATTTT.

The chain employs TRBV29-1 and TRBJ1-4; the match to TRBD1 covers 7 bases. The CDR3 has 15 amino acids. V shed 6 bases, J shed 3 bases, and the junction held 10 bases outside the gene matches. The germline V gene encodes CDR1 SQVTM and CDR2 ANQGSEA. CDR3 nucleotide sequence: TGCAGCGTCGTTCAGTTACAGGGGTCTAATGAAAAACTGTTTTTT. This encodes CSVVQLQGSNEKLFF. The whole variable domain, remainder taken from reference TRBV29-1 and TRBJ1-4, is SAVISQKPSRDICQRGTSLTIQCQVDSQVTMMFWYRQQPGQSLTLIATANQGSEATYESGFVIDKFPISRPNLTFSTLTVSNMSPEDSSIYLCSVVQLQGSNEKLFFGSGTQLSVL.